This TCR beta chain was recorded in a study of shared clonotypes between healthy human individuals. Findings of the study overall: With few donors, the genetic and exposure-history diversity represented was limited. Estimated richness values were generally larger in naive subsets than in memory subsets. Blood was the sole source, and tissue repertoires probably differ.

In regard to this clone: Its antigen is as yet unknown.

The ends were cut back, 5 bases at V and 7 bases at J, with 18 bases in the middle. This CDR3 comprises 14 residues. Germline V gene data show CDR1 as LNHDA and CDR2 as SQIVND (reference sequence). Profiled with immunoSEQ multiplex PCR; TCRdb holds only in-frame clones, not every one. The sample includes roughly 2.5 million clones, just over 90% of them seen just once. V gene TRBV19 combines with J gene TRBJ2-7; a possible D gene is TRBD2 (5 bases). This TCR was sampled from a young man in good health. The source material was naive CD4+ T cells sorted from blood. The subset here: CD45RA+ positively selected. The CDR3 DNA follows: TGTGCCAGTAGTTGGACTTCACCCTCTGGGGAGCAGTACTTC. It specifies CASSWTSPSGEQYF.